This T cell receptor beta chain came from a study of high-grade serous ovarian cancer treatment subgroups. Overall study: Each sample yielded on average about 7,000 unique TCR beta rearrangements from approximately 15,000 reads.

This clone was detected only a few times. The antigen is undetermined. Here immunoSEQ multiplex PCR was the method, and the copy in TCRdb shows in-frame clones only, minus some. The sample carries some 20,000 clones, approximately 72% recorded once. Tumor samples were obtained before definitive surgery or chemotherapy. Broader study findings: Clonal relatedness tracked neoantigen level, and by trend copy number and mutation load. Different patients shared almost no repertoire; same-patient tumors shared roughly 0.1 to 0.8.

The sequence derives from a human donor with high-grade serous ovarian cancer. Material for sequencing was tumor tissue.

The CDR3 nucleotides are TGTGCCAGCAGTTCGGCAGGGGGCGACAATGAAAAACTGTTTTTT. Its translation: CASSSAGGDNEKLFF. The chain employs TRBV27 and TRBJ1-4; 8 bases map to TRBD1. The CDR3 covers 15 residues. Per the germline V gene, CDR1 is MNHEY and CDR2 is SMNVEV (reference sequence). Unmatched junction bases numbered 6, after V lost 4 bases and J lost 5 bases. Based on the CDR3 plus reference TRBV27 and TRBJ1-4, the full variable domain is EAQVTQNPRYLITVTGKKLTVTCSQNMNHEYMSWYRQDPGLGLRQIYYSMNVEVTDKGDVPEGYKVSRKEKRNFPLILESPSPNQTSLYFCASSSAGGDNEKLFFGSGTQLSVL.